This T cell receptor beta chain is drawn from a study of molecular identifiers for immune sequencing clone quantification. Previously described methods and listed TCR primers were employed for the bulk TCR libraries. A single record per CDR3 protein comes from TCRdb applying MiXCR to the PCR reads. Seen here are about half a million distinct CDR3 sequences, 25% observed once, and the top ten hold about 0.75%. This clonotype was seen a handful of times. What it binds is unknown. Study results and caveats: Whereas clones above 20 RNA copies held under 1% of naive-cell molecules, they held over 97% of effector molecules. Jurkat TCR RNA from one cell was spiked into fewer than 1.2 million naive cells, and it was reportedly detectable there.

The CDR3 spans 15 residues. The germline V and J ends were trimmed by 0 bases and 3 bases, with 15 bases remaining between them. Germline CDR1 reads DFQATT; CDR2 reads SNEGSKA (reference sequence). J is TRBJ2-7 and V is TRBV20-1, with D possibly TRBD2 on 6 matching bases. Sequenced material: naive CD8+ T cells from blood, with Jurkat cell RNA spiked in. Subset noted: FACS-sorted CD8+CD4-CCR7+CD45RA+ naive T cells. This clonotype was sampled from a human donor in good health. Some libraries in this study had Jurkat cell RNA spiked in. CDR3 sequence (DNA): TGCAGTGCTAGAGATTGGTCTAGCGAAGGCTACGAGCAGTACTTC. Its protein product is CSARDWSSEGYEQYF.